The sample holds a few counts of the clone carrying this T cell receptor (beta chain). These data come from a study of cytomegalovirus exposure and HLA in healthy donors. The PCR used 60 Vbeta and 13 Jbeta primers. The data were produced by immunoSEQ multiplex PCR, yet TCRdb's version contains in-frame clones alone and is incomplete. Among about 150,000 clones listed, roughly 79% were seen once. The V end lost 3 bases, the J end lost 8 bases, and 8 bases lay between the germline ends. Germline V lookup: CDR1 KGHSH, CDR2 LQKENI. There are 13 residues in the CDR3. The sequenced sample was PBMCs. The V gene is TRBV18, the J gene TRBJ1-6; D is uncertain. This TCR was recovered from a woman aged 40-49 years in good health and CMV-seropositive. The CDR3 is CASSPGRDSPLHF. The CDR3 DNA is TGTGCCAGCTCACCTGGGAGGGATTCACCCCTCCACTTT.